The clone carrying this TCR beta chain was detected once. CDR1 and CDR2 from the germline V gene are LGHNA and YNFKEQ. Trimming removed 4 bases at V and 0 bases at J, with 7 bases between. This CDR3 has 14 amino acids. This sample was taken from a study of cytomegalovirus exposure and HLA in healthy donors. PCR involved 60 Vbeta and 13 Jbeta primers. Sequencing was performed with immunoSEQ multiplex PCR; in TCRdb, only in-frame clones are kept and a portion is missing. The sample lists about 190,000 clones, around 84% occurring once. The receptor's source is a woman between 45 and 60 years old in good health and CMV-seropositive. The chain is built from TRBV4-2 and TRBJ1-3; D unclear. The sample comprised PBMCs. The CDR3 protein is CASSLDSSGNTIYF. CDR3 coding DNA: TGTGCCAGCAGCCTAGACTCCTCTGGAAACACCATATATTTT.